Listed here are 29 T cell receptor beta chains from one sample, sequenced in a study of T cell repertoires in cytomegalovirus infection (dated by TCRdb to between 2018 and 2021). TCRdb names Illumina HiSeq 1500 as the instrument used. TCRdb ran its own pipeline on the public reads, namely fastp trimming at Q25 and MiXCR clone calling, and kept in-frame beta chains. When rows share a CDR3 protein, they turn into one entry using the most common DNA and genes. Within this sample are about 900,000 distinct CDR3 sequences, with 30% to 40% of them counted one time only. Of the sample, roughly 13% falls within the top ten clones. The sample's treatment or condition label is to be understood as: in vitro stimulation with specific CMV peptide epitopes to enrich CMV-specific T cells. These receptors' antigens are unknown. Material: cultured CD8+ T cells from PBMCs, obtained from culture after CMV antigen stimulation. Receptor source: a human donor in good health (CMV status not recorded). Some clones in this sample may be carry-over from other donors' samples.

This clonotype was counted between two and nine times. This chain joins TRBV12-3 or TRBV12-4 and TRBJ2-7, with D possibly matching TRBD1 (5 bases). With 7 bases removed from V and 7 bases from J, the gap between germline ends came to 20 bases. The CDR3 length is 14 residues. The CDR3 DNA reads TGTGCCAGCAACCCCCTGGGGCCGTTTTTTGAGCAGTACTTC. Translated, it gives CASNPLGPFFEQYF.

This clonotype has just a few counts. V usage is TRBV6-2 or TRBV6-3 and J usage is TRBJ2-2; 8 nucleotides match TRBD1. Germline values: CDR1 MNHEY, CDR2 SVGEGT. This CDR3 has 16 amino acids. V was pared by 5 bases and J by 3 bases, with 8 bases of the junction left unmatched. The CDR3 DNA is TGTGCCAGCAGTCGATCGGACAGGGAGGACACCGGGGAGCTGTTTTTT. This gives the protein CASSRSDREDTGELFF.

This chain connects TRBV6-5 to TRBJ2-2, with D uncertain. The V gene's germline CDR1 is MNHEY and CDR2 SVGAGI. The CDR3 length is 13 residues. V was trimmed by 5 bases and J by 7 bases, leaving 11 bases between them. The CDR3: CASSSIGLGELFF. Here the CDR3 DNA reads TGTGCCAGCAGTAGTATAGGGCTCGGGGAGCTGTTTTTT.

The rearrangement joins TRBV4-1 to TRBJ2-1, with 15 bases that match TRBD2. Germline values: CDR1 MGHRA, CDR2 YSYEKL. The CDR3 is made up of 19 amino acids. The junction had 8 bases not matched to a gene; V was cut back by 4 bases and J by 1 base. The CDR3 is CASSPRTSGGARSYNEQFF. CDR3 sequence (DNA): TGCGCCAGCAGCCCGAGGACTAGCGGGGGGGCCCGATCCTACAATGAGCAGTTCTTC.

To note about this clonotype: One end of the junction is discordant with germline, which a read error may explain. The chain joins TRBV12-3 or TRBV12-4 to TRBJ2-7; D unclear. The CDR3 sequence is 12 residues long. CDR3 loop: CVSRLGYYEQYF. The CDR3 DNA follows: TGTGTCAGCAGGCTGGGGTACTACGAGCAGTACTTC.

With regard to this clonotype: Just one base apart from a much larger clone, this may be a read error. The chain uses TRBV7-3 and TRBJ2-2; tentatively, D is TRBD2 (5 bases). This CDR3 is 17 amino acids long. Germline values: CDR1 SGHTA, CDR2 FQGTGA. The CDR3 spells CASSPKLAWAGTGEQFF. Here the CDR3 DNA reads TGTGCCAGCAGCCCTAAACTCGCTTGGGCAGGCACCGGGGAGCAGTTTTTT.

CDR3 coding DNA: TGTGCCAGCAGTTTTACGGGCCACTACGAGCAGTACTTC. Translating it yields CASSFTGHYEQYF. This chain links TRBV27 with TRBJ2-7, with D uncertain. CDR3 size: 13 residues. V shed 3 bases and J shed 3 bases, with 9 bases lying between them. Per germline, CDR1 MNHEY and CDR2 SMNVEV (reference sequence).

The rearrangement joins TRBV6-4 to TRBJ2-7; TRBD2 might be the D (6 bases). This CDR3 region has 14 residues. Trimming took 6 bases from V and 6 from J, leaving 18 bases between them. Per the germline V gene, CDR1 is MRHNA and CDR2 is SNTAGT. CDR3 in amino acids: CASRILAWSREQYV. DNA for the CDR3: TGTGCCAGCAGAATACTAGCATGGAGTCGCGAGCAGTACGTC.

This clonotype was seen a few times. The genes are TRBV7-9 and TRBJ2-5; 9 nucleotides align to TRBD2. Germline V lookup: CDR1 SEHNR, CDR2 FQNEAQ (reference sequence). This CDR3 region has 16 residues. J gave up 5 bases and V 4 bases, and 11 bases lay outside the gene matches. The CDR3 here is CASSSRKGLAGETQYF. The DNA of the CDR3 is TGTGCCAGCAGCTCAAGGAAGGGACTAGCTGGGGAGACCCAGTACTTC.

The chain couples TRBV2 to TRBJ1-3; 8 bases match TRBD1. V trimming: 2 bases; J trimming: 4 bases; junction bases outside the gene matches: 7. The CDR3 is 16 residues long. Germline V gene data show CDR1 as SNHLY and CDR2 as FYNNEI. DNA for the CDR3: TGTGCCAGCAGTGAAACGGGACAGGAGCCAGGAAACACCATATATTTT. This translates into CASSETGQEPGNTIYF.

The CDR3 reads CASSLDRGKQYV. CDR3 coding DNA: TGTGCCAGCAGCTTAGACAGGGGGAAGCAGTACGTC. The chain recombines TRBV7-9 with TRBJ2-7, with TRBD1 matching 8 bases. The germline V gene has CDR1 SEHNR and CDR2 FQNEAQ (reference sequence). The CDR3 totals 12 residues. With V trimmed by 1 base and J by 8 bases, 1 base remained unmatched.

V gene TRBV5-1 combines with J gene TRBJ2-1; D may correspond to TRBD1 or TRBD2 (6 bases each). The ends were cut back, 4 bases at V and 6 bases at J, with 14 bases in the middle. Germline assignment: CDR1 SGHRS and CDR2 YFSETQ. The CDR3 is 14 residues long. The CDR3 is CASSHRGPGNEQFF. Here the CDR3 DNA reads TGCGCCAGCAGCCACCGGGGGCCTGGCAATGAGCAGTTCTTC.

As concerns this clonotype: Just one base apart from a much larger clone, this may be a read error. The chain joins TRBV7-6 to TRBJ2-2; D not certain. Germline CDR1 and CDR2: SGHVS and FNYEAQ. The CDR3 extends over 12 amino acids. In DNA form, the CDR3 reads TGTGCCAACAGCCCGGTTTCCGGGGAGCTGTTTTTT. Translated: CANSPVSGELFF. Based on the CDR3 plus reference TRBV7-6 and TRBJ2-2, the full variable domain is GAGVSQSPRYKVTKRGQDVALRCDPISGHVSLYWYRQALGQGPEFLTYFNYEAQQDKSGLPNDRFSAERPEGSISTLTIQRTEQRDSAMYRCANSPVSGELFFGEGSRLTVL.

The rearrangement joins TRBV5-5 to TRBJ2-1; D might be TRBD2 (5 bases). Trimming took off 1 base at V and 2 bases at J, with 10 bases between the two ends. This CDR3 is 15 amino acids long. Germline loops: CDR1 SGHKS, CDR2 YYEKEE (reference sequence). CDR3 sequence: CASSLSGFPYNEQFF. The CDR3 DNA follows: TGTGCCAGCAGCTTGTCGGGGTTCCCCTACAATGAGCAGTTCTTC.

The chain joins TRBV27 to TRBJ1-1; D gene unclear. The CDR3 is made up of 15 amino acids. The germline gives CDR1 MNHEY, CDR2 SMNVEV (reference sequence). The V end was cut by 1 base, the J end by 3 bases, with 12 bases between. CDR3 DNA sequence: TGTGCCAGCAGTTTATTTTTGGGCGTCGACACTGAAGCTTTCTTT. Amino acid sequence: CASSLFLGVDTEAFF.

The chain carries TRBV6-1 and TRBJ2-3, with TRBD1 identical over 7 bases. This CDR3 has 14 amino acids. Germline V CDR1 and CDR2: MNHNS, SASEGT. V dropped 8 bases and J dropped 5; count of bases not matched to a gene: 10. The CDR3 sequence: CASPGTDGEDTQYF. CDR3 nucleotide sequence: TGTGCCAGCCCCGGGACAGACGGTGAAGATACGCAGTATTTT.

This clonotype showed up just a few times. The CDR3 here is CASSYSAGQPFYGYTF. In nucleotides, the CDR3 is TGTGCCAGCAGTTACTCGGCGGGACAGCCCTTCTATGGCTACACCTTC. This rearrangement joins TRBV6-5 to TRBJ1-2, with 7 bases identical to TRBD1. CDR3 length: 16 amino acids. Germline CDR1 and CDR2: MNHEY and SVGAGI. The J segment lost 4 bases and the V segment lost 0 bases, leaving 8 bases of the junction unmatched.

CDR3 in DNA: TGTGCCAGTAGTACCATATGGACAGGGGGCCTGAACACTGAAGCTTTCTTT. This sequence encodes CASSTIWTGGLNTEAFF. This chain connects TRBV19 to TRBJ1-1; 11 nucleotides align to TRBD1. CDR3 length equals 17 residues. Germline V CDR1 and CDR2: LNHDA, SQIVND (reference sequence). V lost 4 bases and J lost 0; bases outside the gene matches: 7.

There are many counts of this clonotype. The rearrangement uses TRBV7-9 and TRBJ1-1; D ambiguous. Germline V gene lookup returns CDR1 SEHNR and CDR2 FQNEAQ (reference sequence). The CDR3 length is 12 residues. Trimming left V 5 bases short and J 5 bases short, with 9 bases between. CDR3 DNA sequence: TGTGCCAGCAGCCTTAGGGTGACTGAAGCTTTCTTT. It specifies CASSLRVTEAFF.

The rearrangement uses TRBV20-1 and TRBJ1-5; 9 nucleotides agree with TRBD1. Looked up from germline, CDR1 is DFQATT and CDR2 is SNEGSKA (reference sequence). CDR3 size: 14 residues. The V segment lost 5 bases and the J segment 6 bases; nucleotides outside the gene matches: 8. The CDR3 here is CSALHRGRGQPQHF. CDR3 coding DNA: TGCAGTGCTTTACACAGGGGGCGCGGTCAGCCCCAGCATTTT.

This sequence joins TRBV20-1 and TRBJ1-4, with unresolved D. Germline V lookup: CDR1 DFQATT, CDR2 SNEGSKA (reference sequence). The CDR3 length is 12 residues. The ends were cut back, 0 bases at V and 12 bases at J, with 11 bases in the middle. The CDR3 nucleotides are TGCAGTGCTAGAGATCTTGGTTTGGAACTGTTTTTT. The encoded protein is CSARDLGLELFF.

This clonotype was recorded many times. This rearrangement joins TRBV7-2 to TRBJ2-7; no reliable D call. The CDR3 length is 14 residues. Trimming took off 5 bases at V and 3 bases at J, with 14 bases between the two ends. Germline V CDR1 and CDR2: SGHTA, FQGNSA. The CDR3 nucleotides read TGTGCCAGCAGCGGTAGGGCAAAAGACTACGAGCAGTACGTC. Its protein is CASSGRAKDYEQYV.

The V gene is TRBV7-6, the J gene TRBJ2-6; D remains unclear. The CDR3 contains 17 residues. Germline CDR1 SGHVS, CDR2 FNYEAQ. Trimming took off 3 bases at V and 0 bases at J, with 12 bases between the two ends. CDR3 bases: TGTGCCAGCAGCTTTGGCCTGAAGGGCTCTGGGGCCAACGTCCTGACTTTC. This sequence encodes CASSFGLKGSGANVLTF.

The chain uses TRBV27 and TRBJ2-3; D gene unclear. This CDR3 has 15 amino acids. Germline V gives CDR1 MNHEY, CDR2 SMNVEV (reference sequence). Deletions cut 0 bases from V and 8 bases from J, with 15 bases between. The CDR3 nucleotides are TGTGCCAGCAGTTTATCGGGCTACCGCTTGGGTACGCAGTATTTT. Translation: CASSLSGYRLGTQYF.

This clonotype showed up many times. The genes are TRBV5-5 and TRBJ1-1; 7 nucleotides match TRBD1. The ends lost 2 bases at V and 1 base at J; junction bases unmatched: 20. This CDR3 contains 20 residues. Germline V gives CDR1 SGHKS, CDR2 YYEKEE (reference sequence). The CDR3 DNA reads as TGTGCCAGCAGCTTTGGGCAGGGGGATCGGCGGGCCTCGGGGAACACTGAAGCTTTCTTT. Its translation: CASSFGQGDRRASGNTEAFF.

The V call is TRBV12-3 or TRBV12-4, the J call TRBJ1-2; unclear D gene. Trimming removed 6 bases at V and 4 bases at J, with 12 bases between. This CDR3 region has 13 residues. The CDR3, as DNA: TGTGCCAGCAGCTATCCTCCCCTCTATGGCTACACCTTC. It is translated as CASSYPPLYGYTF.

Regarding this clonotype: This probably arose from a read error, given a far larger clone one base away. The J gene is TRBJ2-1, the V gene TRBV7-2; possibly TRBD2 for D (5 bases). V gave up 7 bases and J gave up 5 bases, with 9 bases separating them. The CDR3 covers 12 residues. Germline values: CDR1 SGHTA, CDR2 FQGNSA. As DNA, the CDR3 is TGTGCCAGCACGGGATCCCACAATGAGCAGTTCTTC. This translates into CASTGSHNEQFF.

CDR3 sequence (DNA): TGTGCCAGCAGTTACAACAGGGGAGGAGCGTACGAGCAGTACGTC. Translation: CASSYNRGGAYEQYV. The V call is TRBV6-2 or TRBV6-3, the J call TRBJ2-7; the D gene is possibly TRBD1 (7 bases). CDR1 MNHEY and CDR2 SVGEGT come from the germline V gene. V was pared by 2 bases and J by 4 bases, with 15 bases between. This CDR3 region has 15 residues.

This clonotype was detected many times. The rearrangement uses TRBV7-2 and TRBJ2-6; D unresolved. This CDR3 is built from 14 residues. Deletions cut 0 bases from V and 4 bases from J, with 4 bases between. The germline CDR1 and CDR2 sequences are SGHTA and FQGNSA. CDR3 region: CASSLARGANVLTF. CDR3 in DNA: TGTGCCAGCAGCTTAGCGCGGGGGGCCAACGTCCTGACTTTC.